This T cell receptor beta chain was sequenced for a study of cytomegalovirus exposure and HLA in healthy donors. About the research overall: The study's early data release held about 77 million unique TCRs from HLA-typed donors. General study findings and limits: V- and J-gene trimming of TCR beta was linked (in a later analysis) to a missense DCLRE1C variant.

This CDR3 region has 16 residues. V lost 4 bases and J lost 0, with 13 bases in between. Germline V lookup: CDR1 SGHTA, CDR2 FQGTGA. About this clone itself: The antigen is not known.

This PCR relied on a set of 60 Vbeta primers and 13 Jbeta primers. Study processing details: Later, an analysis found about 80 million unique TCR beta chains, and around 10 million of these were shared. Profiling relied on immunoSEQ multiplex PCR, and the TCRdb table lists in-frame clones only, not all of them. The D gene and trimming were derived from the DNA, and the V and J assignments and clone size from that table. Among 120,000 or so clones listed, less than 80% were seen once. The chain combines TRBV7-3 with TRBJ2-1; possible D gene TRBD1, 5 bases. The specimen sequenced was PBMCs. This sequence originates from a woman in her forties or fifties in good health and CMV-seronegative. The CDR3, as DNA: TGTGCCAGCAGCTCATTAGGGGTGAGCTCCTACAATGAGCAGTTCTTC. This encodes CASSSLGVSSYNEQFF.